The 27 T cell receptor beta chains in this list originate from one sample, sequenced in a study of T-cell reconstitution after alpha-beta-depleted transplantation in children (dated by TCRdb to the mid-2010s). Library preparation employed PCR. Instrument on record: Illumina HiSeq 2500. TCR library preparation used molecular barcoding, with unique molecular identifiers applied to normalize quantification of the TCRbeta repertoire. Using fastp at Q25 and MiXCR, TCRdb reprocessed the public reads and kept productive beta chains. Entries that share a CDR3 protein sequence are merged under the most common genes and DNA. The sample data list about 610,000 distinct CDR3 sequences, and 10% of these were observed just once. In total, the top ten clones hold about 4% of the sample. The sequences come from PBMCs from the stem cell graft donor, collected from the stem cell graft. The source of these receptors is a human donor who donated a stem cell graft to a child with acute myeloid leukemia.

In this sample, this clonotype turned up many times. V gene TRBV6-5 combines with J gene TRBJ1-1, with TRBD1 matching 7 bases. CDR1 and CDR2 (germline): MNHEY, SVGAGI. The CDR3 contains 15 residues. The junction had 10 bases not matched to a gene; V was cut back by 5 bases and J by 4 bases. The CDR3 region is CASSKQGTLGTEAFF. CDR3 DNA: TGTGCCAGCAGTAAACAGGGGACGTTAGGCACTGAAGCTTTCTTT.

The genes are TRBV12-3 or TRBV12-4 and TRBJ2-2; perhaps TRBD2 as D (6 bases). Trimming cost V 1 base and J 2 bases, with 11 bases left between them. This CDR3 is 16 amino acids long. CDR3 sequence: CASSLGSGVNTGELFF. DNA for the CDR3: TGTGCCAGCAGTTTAGGGTCGGGAGTAAACACCGGGGAGCTGTTTTTT.

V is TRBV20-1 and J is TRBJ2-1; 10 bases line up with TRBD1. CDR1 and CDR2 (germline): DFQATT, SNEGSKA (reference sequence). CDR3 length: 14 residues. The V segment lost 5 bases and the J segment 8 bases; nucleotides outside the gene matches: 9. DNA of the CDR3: TGCAGTGCTGGACAGGGGGTGCTTAGGGATGAGCAGTTCTTC. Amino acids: CSAGQGVLRDEQFF.

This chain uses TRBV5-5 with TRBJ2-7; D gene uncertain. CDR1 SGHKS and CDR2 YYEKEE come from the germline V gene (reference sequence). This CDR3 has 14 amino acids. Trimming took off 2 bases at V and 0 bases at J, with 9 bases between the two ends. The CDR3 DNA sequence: TGTGCCAGCAGCTTCGGACGTAGCTCCTACGAGCAGTACTTC. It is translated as CASSFGRSSYEQYF. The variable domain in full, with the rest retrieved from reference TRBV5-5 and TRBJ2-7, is DAGVTQSPTHLIKTRGQQVTLRCSPISGHKSVSWYQQVLGQGPQFIFQYYEKEERGRGNFPDRFSARQFPNYSSELNVNALLLGDSALYLCASSFGRSSYEQYFGPGTRLTVT.

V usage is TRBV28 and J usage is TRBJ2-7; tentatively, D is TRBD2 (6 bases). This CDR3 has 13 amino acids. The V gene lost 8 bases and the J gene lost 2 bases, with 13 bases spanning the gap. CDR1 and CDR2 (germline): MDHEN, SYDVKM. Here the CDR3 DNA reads TGTGCCAGCGGTCCCGGGGGACCCTACGAGCAGTACTTC. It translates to CASGPGGPYEQYF.

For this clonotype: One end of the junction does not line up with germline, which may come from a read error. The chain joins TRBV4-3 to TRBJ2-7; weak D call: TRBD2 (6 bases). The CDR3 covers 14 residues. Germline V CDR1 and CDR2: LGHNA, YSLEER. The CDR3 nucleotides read TGCGCCAGCAGCCAAGAGGGGGGTCGGCCAGGTTCGTCCTTC. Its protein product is CASSQEGGRPGSSF.

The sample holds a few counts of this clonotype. The CDR3 DNA reads as TGTGCCAGCAGTGCCGGGACATACAGCACAGATACGCAGTATTTT. Translation: CASSAGTYSTDTQYF. This chain links TRBV6-4 with TRBJ2-3; D might be TRBD1 (6 bases). V was cut by 4 bases and J by 0 bases, with 11 bases left in between. CDR3 length: 15 residues. Germline assignment: CDR1 MRHNA and CDR2 SNTAGT.

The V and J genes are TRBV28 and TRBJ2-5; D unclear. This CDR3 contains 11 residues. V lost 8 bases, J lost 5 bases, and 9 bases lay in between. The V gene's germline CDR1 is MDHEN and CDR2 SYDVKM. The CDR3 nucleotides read TGTGCCAGCGGATCCACGGAGACCCAGTACTTC. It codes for CASGSTETQYF.

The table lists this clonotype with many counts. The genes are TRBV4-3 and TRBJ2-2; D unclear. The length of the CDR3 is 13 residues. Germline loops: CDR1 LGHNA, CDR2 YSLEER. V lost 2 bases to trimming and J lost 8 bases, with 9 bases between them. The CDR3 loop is CASSQFFAGELFF. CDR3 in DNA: TGCGCCAGCAGCCAATTTTTTGCTGGGGAGCTGTTTTTT.

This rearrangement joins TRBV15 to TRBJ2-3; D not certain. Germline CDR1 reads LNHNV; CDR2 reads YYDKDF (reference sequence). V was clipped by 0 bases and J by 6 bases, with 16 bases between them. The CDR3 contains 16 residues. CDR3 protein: CATSRDLRLARDTQYF. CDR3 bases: TGTGCCACCAGCAGAGACCTCAGGCTTGCAAGGGATACGCAGTATTTT. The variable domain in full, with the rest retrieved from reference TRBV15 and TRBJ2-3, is DAMVIQNPRYQVTQFGKPVTLSCSQTLNHNVMYWYQQKSSQAPKLLFHYYDKDFNNEADTPDNFQSRRPNTSFCFLDIRSPGLGDTAMYLCATSRDLRLARDTQYFGPGTRLTVL.

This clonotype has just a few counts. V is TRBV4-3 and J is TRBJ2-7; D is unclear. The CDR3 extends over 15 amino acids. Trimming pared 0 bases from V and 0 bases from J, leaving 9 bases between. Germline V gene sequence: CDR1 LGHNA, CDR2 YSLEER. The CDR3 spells CASSQDRADSYEQYF. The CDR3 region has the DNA TGCGCCAGCAGCCAAGATAGGGCAGACTCCTACGAGCAGTACTTC.

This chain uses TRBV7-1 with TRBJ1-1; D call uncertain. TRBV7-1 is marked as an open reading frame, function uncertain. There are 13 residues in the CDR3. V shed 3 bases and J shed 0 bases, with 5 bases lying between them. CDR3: CASSSSLNTEAFF. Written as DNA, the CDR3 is TGTGCCAGCAGCTCTTCGCTGAACACTGAAGCTTTCTTT.

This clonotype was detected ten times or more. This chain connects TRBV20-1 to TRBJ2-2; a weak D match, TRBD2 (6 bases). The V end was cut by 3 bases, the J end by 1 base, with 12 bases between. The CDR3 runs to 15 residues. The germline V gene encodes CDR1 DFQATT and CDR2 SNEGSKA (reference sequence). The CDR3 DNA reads TGCAGTGCTAGCGGGAGCGGTTGGAACACCGGGGAGCTGTTTTTT. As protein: CSASGSGWNTGELFF.

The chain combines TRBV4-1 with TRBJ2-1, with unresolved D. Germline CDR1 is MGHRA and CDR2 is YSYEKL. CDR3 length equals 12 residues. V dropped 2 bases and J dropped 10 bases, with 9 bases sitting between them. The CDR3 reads CASSQTDAEQFF. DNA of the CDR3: TGCGCCAGCAGCCAAACGGACGCGGAGCAGTTCTTC.

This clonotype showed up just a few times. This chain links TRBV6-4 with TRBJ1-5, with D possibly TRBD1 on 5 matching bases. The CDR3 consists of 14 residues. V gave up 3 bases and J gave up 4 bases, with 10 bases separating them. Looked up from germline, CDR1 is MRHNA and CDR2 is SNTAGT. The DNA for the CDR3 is TGTGCCAGCAGTGAGGGGGGACCTAATCAGCCCCAGCATTTT. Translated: CASSEGGPNQPQHF.

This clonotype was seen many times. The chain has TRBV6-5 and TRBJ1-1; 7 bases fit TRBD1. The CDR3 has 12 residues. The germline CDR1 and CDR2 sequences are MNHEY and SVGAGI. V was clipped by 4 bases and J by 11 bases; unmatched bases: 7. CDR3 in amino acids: CASSSTQGEAFF. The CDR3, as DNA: TGTGCCAGCAGTTCCACGCAGGGGGAGGCTTTCTTT.

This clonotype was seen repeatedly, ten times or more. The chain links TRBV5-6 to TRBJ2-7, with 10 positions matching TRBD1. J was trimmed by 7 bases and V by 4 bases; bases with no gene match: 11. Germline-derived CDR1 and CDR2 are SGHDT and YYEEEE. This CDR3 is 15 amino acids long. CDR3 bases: TGTGCCAGCAGCCCGGTAGGGACAGGGGTGGCAGAGCAGTACTTC. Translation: CASSPVGTGVAEQYF.

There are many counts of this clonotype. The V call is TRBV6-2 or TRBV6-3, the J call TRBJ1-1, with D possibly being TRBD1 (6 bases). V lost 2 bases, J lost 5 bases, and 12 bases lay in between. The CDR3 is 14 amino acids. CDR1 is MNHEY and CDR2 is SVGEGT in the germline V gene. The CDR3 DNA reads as TGTGCCAGCAGTTACCTCCTCGGACAGACTGAAGCTTTCTTT. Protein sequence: CASSYLLGQTEAFF.

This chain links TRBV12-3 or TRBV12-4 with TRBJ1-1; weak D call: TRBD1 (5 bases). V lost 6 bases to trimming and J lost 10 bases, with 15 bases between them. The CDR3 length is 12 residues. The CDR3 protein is CASRVDRSRAFF. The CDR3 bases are TGTGCCAGCAGAGTTGACAGATCGCGAGCTTTCTTT.

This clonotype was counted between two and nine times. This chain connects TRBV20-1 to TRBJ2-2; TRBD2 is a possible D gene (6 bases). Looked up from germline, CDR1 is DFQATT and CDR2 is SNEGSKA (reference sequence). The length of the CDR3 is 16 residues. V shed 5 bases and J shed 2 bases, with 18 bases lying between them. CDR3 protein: CSARVLGSGNTGELFF. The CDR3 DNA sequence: TGCAGTGCTCGGGTTTTGGGTAGCGGAAACACCGGGGAGCTGTTTTTT.

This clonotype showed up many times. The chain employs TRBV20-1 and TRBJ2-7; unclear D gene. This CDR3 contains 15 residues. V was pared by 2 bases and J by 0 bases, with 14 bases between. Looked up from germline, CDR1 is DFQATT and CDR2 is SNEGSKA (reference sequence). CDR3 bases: TGCAGTGCTAGATCGACGGACGAAAGCTCCTACGAGCAGTACTTC. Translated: CSARSTDESSYEQYF.

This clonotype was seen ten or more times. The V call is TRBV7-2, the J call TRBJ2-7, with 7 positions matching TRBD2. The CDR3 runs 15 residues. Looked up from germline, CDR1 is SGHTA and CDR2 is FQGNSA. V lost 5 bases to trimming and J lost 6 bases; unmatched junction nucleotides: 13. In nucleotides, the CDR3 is TGTGCCAGCAGCGCACAAAGCGGGATCCCCCTCGAGCAGTACTTC. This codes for CASSAQSGIPLEQYF.

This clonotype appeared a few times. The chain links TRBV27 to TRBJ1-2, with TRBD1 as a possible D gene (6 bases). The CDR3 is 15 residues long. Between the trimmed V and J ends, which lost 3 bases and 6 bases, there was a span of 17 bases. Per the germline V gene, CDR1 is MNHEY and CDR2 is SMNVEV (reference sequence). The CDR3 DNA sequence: TGTGCCAGCAGTTTGAAGTCCAGGGGCTATGATGGCTACACCTTC. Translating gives CASSLKSRGYDGYTF.

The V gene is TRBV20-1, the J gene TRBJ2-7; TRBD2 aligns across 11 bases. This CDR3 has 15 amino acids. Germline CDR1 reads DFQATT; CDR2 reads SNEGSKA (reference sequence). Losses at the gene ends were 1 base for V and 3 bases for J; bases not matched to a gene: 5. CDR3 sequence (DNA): TGCAGTGCTAGAGGTCAACTAGCGGGGGTCTACGAGCAGTACTTC. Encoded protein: CSARGQLAGVYEQYF.

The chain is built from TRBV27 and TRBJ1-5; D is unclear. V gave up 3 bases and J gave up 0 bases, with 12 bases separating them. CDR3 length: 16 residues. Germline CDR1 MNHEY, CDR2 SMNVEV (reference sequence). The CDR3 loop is CASSLLPDNSNQPQHF. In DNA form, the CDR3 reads TGTGCCAGCAGTTTGCTCCCCGATAATAGCAATCAGCCCCAGCATTTT.

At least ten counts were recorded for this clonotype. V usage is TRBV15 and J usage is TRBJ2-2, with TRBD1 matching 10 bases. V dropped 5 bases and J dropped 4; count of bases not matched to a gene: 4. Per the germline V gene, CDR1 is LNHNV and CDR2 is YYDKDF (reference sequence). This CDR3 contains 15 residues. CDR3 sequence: CATSADRGPTGELFF. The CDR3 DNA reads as TGTGCCACCAGCGCCGACAGGGGGCCCACCGGGGAGCTGTTTTTT.

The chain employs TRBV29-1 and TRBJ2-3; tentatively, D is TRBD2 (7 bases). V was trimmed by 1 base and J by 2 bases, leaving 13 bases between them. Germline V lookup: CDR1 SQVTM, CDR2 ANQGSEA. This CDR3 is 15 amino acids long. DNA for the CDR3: TGCAGCGTTGAAGGGGGGGGCGGCGCCACAGATACGCAGTATTTT. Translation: CSVEGGGGATDTQYF.